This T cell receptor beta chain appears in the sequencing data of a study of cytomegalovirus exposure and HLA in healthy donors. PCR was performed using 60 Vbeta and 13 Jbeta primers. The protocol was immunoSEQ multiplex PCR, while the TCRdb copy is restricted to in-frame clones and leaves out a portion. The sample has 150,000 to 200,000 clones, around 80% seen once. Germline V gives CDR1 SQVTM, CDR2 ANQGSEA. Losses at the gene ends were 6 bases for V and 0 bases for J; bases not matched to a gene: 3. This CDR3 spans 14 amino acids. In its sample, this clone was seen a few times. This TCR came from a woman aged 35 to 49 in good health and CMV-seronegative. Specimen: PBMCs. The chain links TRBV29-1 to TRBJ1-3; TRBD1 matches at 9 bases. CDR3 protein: CSVSDRGSGNTIYF. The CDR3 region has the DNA TGCAGCGTATCGGACAGGGGCTCTGGAAACACCATATATTTT.